Shown below are 25 T cell receptor beta chains from a single sample sequenced in a study of blood T cell repertoires in COVID-19. Some clones are missing from TCRdb's copy, which holds only in-frame ones; the method was immunoSEQ multiplex PCR. The sample yields about 320,000 clones, roughly 88% seen once. Sequencing used peripheral blood. Receptors were obtained from a woman aged 45-65 years with acute or convalescent COVID-19.

J is TRBJ2-7 and V is TRBV27; TRBD1 matches at 8 bases. V lost 4 bases to trimming and J lost 6 bases; unmatched junction nucleotides: 5. This CDR3 is built from 13 residues. Germline loops: CDR1 MNHEY, CDR2 SMNVEV (reference sequence). The CDR3 reads CASSSSTGGEQYF. The CDR3 DNA follows: TGTGCCAGCAGTTCATCAACAGGGGGCGAGCAGTACTTC.

The chain has TRBV5-4 and TRBJ2-3; 8 bases match TRBD2. The V segment lost 2 bases and the J segment 1 base; nucleotides outside the gene matches: 0. Per the germline V gene, CDR1 is SGHNT and CDR2 is YYREEE (reference sequence). This CDR3 has 14 amino acids. CDR3 sequence reads: CASSLAGGTDTQYF. As DNA, the CDR3 is TGTGCCAGCAGCTTAGCGGGAGGCACAGATACGCAGTATTTT.

The rearrangement links TRBV12-3 or TRBV12-4 to TRBJ2-1; D gene unclear. Trimming cost V 5 bases and J 7 bases, with 12 bases left between them. The CDR3 has 13 residues. This chain's CDR3 is CASSVRSQNEQFF. CDR3 bases: TGTGCCAGCAGTGTGCGGTCTCAGAATGAGCAGTTCTTC.

The CDR3: CASSRDSGNYGYTF. The CDR3 region has the DNA TGTGCCAGCAGTCGGGACTCGGGGAACTATGGCTACACCTTC. The chain recombines TRBV28 with TRBJ1-2; a possible D gene is TRBD1 (5 bases). The CDR3 is 14 residues long. Per the germline V gene, CDR1 is MDHEN and CDR2 is SYDVKM. V was trimmed by 5 bases and J by 2 bases, leaving 12 bases between them.

This clone was seen a single time. J is TRBJ2-5 and V is TRBV7-2; 7 nucleotides agree with TRBD2. V dropped 5 bases and J dropped 2; count of bases not matched to a gene: 11. Germline V gene data show CDR1 as SGHTA and CDR2 as FQGNSA. CDR3 length equals 16 residues. The chain's CDR3 is CASSRWGAGMQETQYF. The CDR3 DNA reads TGTGCCAGCAGCCGTTGGGGAGCGGGGATGCAAGAGACCCAGTACTTC.

The chain recombines TRBV20-1 with TRBJ2-7; D is unresolved. Germline V CDR1 and CDR2: DFQATT, SNEGSKA (reference sequence). Trimming cost V 6 bases and J 6 bases, with 9 bases left between them. CDR3 length equals 10 residues. The CDR3 nucleotides read TGCAGTGCGAGTAGAGGCGAGCAGTACTTC. Residues: CSASRGEQYF.

V and J are TRBV5-1 and TRBJ2-2, with TRBD2 matching over 7 bases. The CDR3 is 16 amino acids. From germline, CDR1 is SGHRS and CDR2 YFSETQ. V lost 5 bases and J lost 4; bases outside the gene matches: 11. This CDR3 is CASSPLGTTSTGELFF. The DNA for the CDR3 is TGCGCCAGCAGTCCGCTTGGGACTACCTCCACCGGGGAGCTGTTTTTT.

This chain connects TRBV28 to TRBJ2-1, with 12 bases fitting TRBD2. Unmatched junction bases numbered 5, after V lost 4 bases and J lost 4 bases. The length of the CDR3 is 16 residues. CDR1 is MDHEN, CDR2 SYDVKM, per germline. CDR3 protein: CASSSYGTSGYNEQFF. CDR3 coding DNA: TGTGCCAGCAGTTCTTACGGGACTAGCGGGTACAATGAGCAGTTCTTC.

This sequence joins TRBV18 and TRBJ1-4; D perhaps matches TRBD1 (5 bases). CDR3 length: 16 residues. Looked up from germline, CDR1 is KGHSH and CDR2 is LQKENI. Trimming took 2 bases from V and 0 from J, leaving 10 bases between them. CDR3: CASSPGRATTNEKLFF. CDR3 DNA: TGTGCCAGCTCACCAGGCAGGGCGACAACTAATGAAAAACTGTTTTTT.

The rearrangement joins TRBV7-8 to TRBJ2-1, with 8 nucleotides matching TRBD1. The CDR3 is made up of 16 amino acids. Germline loops: CDR1 SGHVS, CDR2 FQNEAQ. Trimming cost V 2 bases and J 4 bases; bases outside gene matches: 7. CDR3 coding DNA: TGTGCCAGCAGCTTATCTGGGCAGGGGGCGTACAATGAGCAGTTCTTC. The encoded protein is CASSLSGQGAYNEQFF.

The chain employs TRBV5-4 and TRBJ2-2; 8 bases match TRBD1. The CDR3 is 14 amino acids. Per germline, CDR1 SGHNT and CDR2 YYREEE (reference sequence). The V gene end was trimmed by 4 bases and the J gene end by 5 bases; junction bases not matched to a gene: 4. In nucleotides, the CDR3 is TGTGCCAGCAGCAGGACAGGGAGGACCGGGGAGCTGTTTTTT. Encoded protein: CASSRTGRTGELFF. The full variable domain, its missing parts supplied by reference TRBV5-4 and TRBJ2-2, is ETGVTQSPTHLIKTRGQQVTLRCSSQSGHNTVSWYQQALGQGPQFIFQYYREEENGRGNFPPRFSGLQFPNYSSELNVNALELDDSALYLCASSRTGRTGELFFGEGSRLTVL.

The chain links TRBV29-1 to TRBJ1-1, with 7 bases lining up with TRBD1. V trimming: 5 bases; J trimming: 0 bases; junction bases outside the gene matches: 6. The CDR3 is 14 amino acids. Germline CDR1 SQVTM, CDR2 ANQGSEA. CDR3: CSVYRGIMNTEAFF. The CDR3 DNA is TGCAGCGTTTACAGGGGAATCATGAACACTGAAGCTTTCTTT.

The chain combines TRBV27 with TRBJ2-2; TRBD2 matches at 8 bases. CDR3 length: 14 amino acids. V was clipped by 3 bases and J by 10 bases; unmatched bases: 7. Germline-derived CDR1 and CDR2 are MNHEY and SMNVEV (reference sequence). CDR3 in amino acids: CASSFSREAAELFF. CDR3 bases: TGTGCCAGCAGTTTCTCGCGGGAGGCCGCGGAGCTGTTTTTT.

Here the CDR3 reads CASSTQGQGHGNTIYF. Written as DNA, the CDR3 is TGTGCCAGTAGTACCCAGGGACAGGGGCACGGAAACACCATATATTTT. The rearrangement links TRBV19 to TRBJ1-3, with TRBD1 matching over 10 bases. With V trimmed by 4 bases and J by 4 bases, 7 bases remained unmatched. The CDR3 spans 16 residues. The V gene's germline CDR1 is LNHDA and CDR2 SQIVND (reference sequence).

V usage is TRBV7-3 and J usage is TRBJ2-5; D is possibly TRBD2 (6 bases). Germline V gives CDR1 SGHTA, CDR2 FQGTGA. V lost 5 bases and J 2 bases, leaving 9 bases between the germline ends. The CDR3 loop spans 13 amino acids. CDR3 nucleotide sequence: TGTGCCAGCAGCCAAGGACTACAAGAGACCCAGTACTTC. Residues: CASSQGLQETQYF.

The chain carries TRBV7-3 and TRBJ2-1, with 7 nucleotides matching TRBD1. After removal of 5 bases from V and 10 bases from J, the junction contained 8 bases not matched to a gene. Germline V gene data show CDR1 as SGHTA and CDR2 as FQGTGA. The length of the CDR3 is 13 residues. The CDR3 spells CASSATTGNEQFF. CDR3 coding DNA: TGTGCCAGCAGCGCGACGACAGGGAACGAGCAGTTCTTC. Based on the CDR3 plus reference TRBV7-3 and TRBJ2-1, the full variable domain is GAGVSQTPSNKVTEKGKYVELRCDPISGHTALYWYRQSLGQGPEFLIYFQGTGAADDSGLPNDRFFAVRPEGSVSTLKIQRTERGDSAVYLCASSATTGNEQFFGPGTRLTVL.

The J gene is TRBJ2-7, the V gene TRBV5-1, with TRBD1 as a possible D gene (7 bases). The V gene's germline CDR1 is SGHRS and CDR2 YFSETQ. V dropped 4 bases and J dropped 1 base, with 15 bases sitting between them. CDR3 length: 15 amino acids. CDR3 sequence reads: CASSLGQGGSYEQYF. The CDR3 DNA reads as TGCGCCAGCAGCCTCGGGCAGGGGGGATCCTACGAGCAGTACTTC.

J is TRBJ2-2 and V is TRBV19, with 9 positions matching TRBD1. V lost 3 bases to trimming and J lost 5 bases; unmatched junction nucleotides: 1. From germline, CDR1 is LNHDA and CDR2 SQIVND (reference sequence). This CDR3 has 14 residues. CDR3 coding DNA: TGTGCCAGTAGTATGGGGACAGGGACCGGGGAGCTGTTTTTT. It is translated as CASSMGTGTGELFF. Complete variable domain (other parts from reference TRBV19 and TRBJ2-2): DGGITQSPKYLFRKEGQNVTLSCEQNLNHDAMYWYRQDPGQGLRLIYYSQIVNDFQKGDIAEGYSVSREKKESFPLTVTSAQKNPTAFYLCASSMGTGTGELFFGEGSRLTVL.

This clone was seen more than once but under ten times. The chain combines TRBV27 with TRBJ2-7; D possibly corresponds to TRBD1 (6 bases). The CDR3 is made up of 15 amino acids. Germline V gives CDR1 MNHEY, CDR2 SMNVEV (reference sequence). Trimming cost V 5 bases and J 0 bases, with 14 bases left between them. The DNA of the CDR3 is TGTGCCAGCAGTGGATTTGGACAGATCTCCTACGAGCAGTACTTC. This sequence encodes CASSGFGQISYEQYF.

The chain has TRBV28 and TRBJ2-2; 14 bases line up with TRBD2. The CDR3 is 14 residues long. With V trimmed by 8 bases and J by 4 bases, 0 bases remained unmatched. Germline V gene data show CDR1 as MDHEN and CDR2 as SYDVKM. The CDR3 DNA follows: TGTGCCAGCGGGACTAGCGGGAGCACCGGGGAGCTGTTTTTT. This translates into CASGTSGSTGELFF.

The chain uses TRBV11-1 and TRBJ2-1; 10 bases are a match to TRBD2. This CDR3 region has 18 residues. The V segment lost 0 bases and the J segment 0 bases; nucleotides outside the gene matches: 5. Germline V gene sequence: CDR1 SGHAT, CDR2 FQDESV (reference sequence). The chain's CDR3 is CASSLALSSGSSYNEQFF. The DNA of the CDR3 is TGTGCCAGCAGCTTAGCATTATCTAGCGGGAGCTCCTACAATGAGCAGTTCTTC.

V and J are TRBV2 and TRBJ1-2; D remains unclear. The CDR3 is made up of 10 amino acids. V dropped 11 bases and J dropped 2 bases, with 6 bases sitting between them. Germline lookup yields CDR1 SNHLY and CDR2 FYNNEI. The CDR3 sequence is CASENYGYTF. The CDR3 DNA sequence: TGTGCCTCCGAGAACTATGGCTACACCTTC.

The chain uses TRBV2 and TRBJ2-5, with D possibly matching TRBD2 (5 bases). Germline V gene data show CDR1 as SNHLY and CDR2 as FYNNEI. V was clipped by 4 bases and J by 7 bases, with 10 bases between them. The CDR3 loop spans 12 amino acids. As DNA, the CDR3 is TGTGCCAGCAGTGTGTTTGCGGGGACCCAGTACTTC. Its protein is CASSVFAGTQYF. Together with reference TRBV2 and TRBJ2-5, the CDR3 gives the full variable domain: EPEVTQTPSHQVTQMGQEVILRCVPISNHLYFYWYRQILGQKVEFLVSFYNNEISEKSEIFDDQFSVERPDGSNFTLKIRSTKLEDSAMYFCASSVFAGTQYFGPGTRLLVL.

The chain couples TRBV30 to TRBJ1-1; D is undetermined. In germline, CDR1 is GTSNPN, CDR2 SVGIG (reference sequence). Trimming left V 0 bases short and J 7 bases short, with 6 bases between. This CDR3 contains 11 residues. CDR3: CAWSVRGEAFF. The CDR3 DNA sequence: TGTGCCTGGAGTGTACGAGGTGAAGCTTTCTTT.

The V gene is TRBV19, the J gene TRBJ2-7; 7 positions match TRBD1. The V gene's germline CDR1 is LNHDA and CDR2 SQIVND (reference sequence). V trimming: 5 bases; J trimming: 4 bases; junction bases outside the gene matches: 11. This CDR3 is built from 15 residues. CDR3 sequence reads: CASSPPGQISYEQYF. CDR3 nucleotide sequence: TGTGCCAGTAGTCCGCCGGGACAGATATCATACGAGCAGTACTTC. Drawing the rest from reference TRBV19 and TRBJ2-7, the complete variable domain is DGGITQSPKYLFRKEGQNVTLSCEQNLNHDAMYWYRQDPGQGLRLIYYSQIVNDFQKGDIAEGYSVSREKKESFPLTVTSAQKNPTAFYLCASSPPGQISYEQYFGPGTRLTVT.